This T cell receptor (beta chain) was identified in a study of blood T cell repertoires in COVID-19. For the study at large: Samples representing acute and convalescent COVID-19 were sourced from the United States, Italy and Spain. PBMCs, B-cell-depleted T cells, or T cells provided the cDNA or gDNA that made up the material.

Authors' processing steps: From reference gene primer amplification, estimates of nucleated cell counts were derived. TCRdb keeps only in-frame clones here, not all; method: immunoSEQ multiplex PCR. V, J and clone size were drawn from that table, and D and trimming were deduced from the DNA. The repertoire holds around 93,000 clones, with approximately 88% as singletons. Trimming removed 8 bases at V and 2 bases at J, with 15 bases between. The CDR3 contains 14 residues. Germline V gives CDR1 MDHEN, CDR2 SYDVKM. This TCR was recovered from a man older than 75 with acute or convalescent COVID-19. This chain links TRBV28 with TRBJ2-5, with D maybe TRBD2 (6 bases). The sequenced material came from peripheral blood. Here the CDR3 reads CASGGSGVQETQYF. CDR3 nucleotide sequence: TGTGCCAGCGGGGGGAGTGGGGTTCAAGAGACCCAGTACTTC.